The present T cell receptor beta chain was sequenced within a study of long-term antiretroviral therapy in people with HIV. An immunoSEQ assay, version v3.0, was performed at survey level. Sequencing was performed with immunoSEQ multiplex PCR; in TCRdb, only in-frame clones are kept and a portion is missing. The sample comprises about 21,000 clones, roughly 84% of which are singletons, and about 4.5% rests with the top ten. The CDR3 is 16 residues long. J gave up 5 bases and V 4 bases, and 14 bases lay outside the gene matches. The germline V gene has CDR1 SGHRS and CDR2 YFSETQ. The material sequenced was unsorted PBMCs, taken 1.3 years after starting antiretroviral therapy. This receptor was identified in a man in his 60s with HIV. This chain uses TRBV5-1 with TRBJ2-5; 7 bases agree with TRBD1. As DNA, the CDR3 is TGCGCCAGCAGCCACCAGACAGGGCTTCTTAGGGAGACCCAGTACTTC. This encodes CASSHQTGLLRETQYF.